The clone carrying this TCR beta chain appeared a single time. Antigen specificity is unknown. CDR1 is ENHRY, CDR2 SYGVKD, per germline. The V gene lost 10 bases and the J gene lost 10 bases, with 14 bases spanning the gap. The CDR3 totals 12 residues. The data derive from a study of Graves' ophthalmopathy and Graves' hyperthyroidism. Study-level results: Blood contained most expanded thyroid clonotypes exceeding 0.001 frequency.

Clinical symptoms, serum thyroxine, TRAb, thyroid ultrasound and orbital computed tomography were relied on for diagnosis. RNA transcripts provided the template for amplifying TCR beta CDR3 regions. HTBI primers primed a first-round RT-PCR, and a second-round multiplex PCR followed. TCRdb processed the multiplex PCR reads anew with MiXCR; each CDR3 protein has one entry. The data hold approximately 640,000 distinct CDR3 sequences, with just over 40% observed a single time. Sequencing was carried out using peripheral blood. This chain links TRBV10-3 with TRBJ1-6; tentative D call: TRBD1 (6 bases). The TCR sequence derives from an adult man with Graves' ophthalmopathy. The CDR3 loop is CATRGGASPLHF. The CDR3 bases are TGTGCCACGAGAGGGGGGGCCTCACCCCTCCACTTT.